This TCR beta chain stems from a study of molecular identifiers for immune sequencing clone quantification. Study-level points and caveats: Barcode collisions between identical TCR molecules could shrink estimates of highly expanded clone sizes. In CMV-specific effectors, clones above 20 copies held over 97% of molecules; naive, under 1%.

CDR1 and CDR2 from the germline V gene are SEHNR and FQNEAQ (reference sequence). V was shortened by 3 bases and J by 7 bases, with 9 bases between the two germline ends. The CDR3 sequence is 12 residues long. In this sample, this clonotype turned up many times. What it recognizes is unknown. TCRdb passed the PCR reads through MiXCR, listing each CDR3 protein once. The sample has under 800,000 distinct CDR3 sequences, about 25% seen once. Sequencing input: naive CD8+ T cells from blood, with Jurkat cell RNA spiked in. As for subset: FACS-sorted CD8+CD4-CCR7+CD45RA+ naive T cells. This sequence joins TRBV7-9 and TRBJ1-1; D call uncertain. This sequence originates from a human donor in good health. Some libraries in this study had Jurkat cell RNA spiked in. The DNA of the CDR3 is TGTGCCAGCAGCTTCCGTCTCTATGAAGCTTTCTTT. Amino acids: CASSFRLYEAFF. The entire variable domain, with the rest obtained from reference TRBV7-9 and TRBJ1-1, is as follows: DTGVSQNPRHKITKRGQNVTFRCDPISEHNRLYWYRQTLGQGPEFLTYFQNEAQLEKSRLLSDRFSAERPKGSFSTLEIQRTEQGDSAMYLCASSFRLYEAFFGQGTRLTVV.